These 19 T cell receptor beta chains were all obtained from the same sample, sequenced in a study of siplizumab effects on memory and regulatory T cells. Produced via immunoSEQ multiplex PCR; TCRdb's table is partial and in-frame only. The sample shows about 110,000 clones, around 90% of them seen only once. Material: CD4+ T cells sorted from blood. The receptors derive from a human donor in good health.

This clone was seen only once. The V call is TRBV30, the J call TRBJ1-4, with D unresolved. CDR1 GTSNPN and CDR2 SVGIG come from the germline V gene (reference sequence). The germline V and J ends were trimmed by 0 bases and 8 bases, with 13 bases remaining between them. There are 14 residues in the CDR3. The CDR3 nucleotides are TGTGCCTGGAGTGTAGGCCCCGTGGGGGAAAAACTGTTTTTT. It is translated as CAWSVGPVGEKLFF.

This rearrangement joins TRBV5-5 to TRBJ1-2; the D is unclear. This CDR3 comprises 15 residues. V was shortened by 5 bases and J by 2 bases, with 16 bases between the two germline ends. CDR1 and CDR2 (germline): SGHKS, YYEKEE (reference sequence). Written as DNA, the CDR3 is TGTGCCAGCAGTCCCCACCTAACAGAAAACTATGGCTACACCTTC. It codes for CASSPHLTENYGYTF.

V gene TRBV9 combines with J gene TRBJ2-2; 8 nucleotides align to TRBD1. The germline CDR1 and CDR2 sequences are SGDLS and YYNGEE. CDR3 size: 14 residues. V was pared by 10 bases and J by 1 base, with 6 bases of the junction left unmatched. In DNA, the CDR3 is TGTGCCGGAGGGGGGACAGGGAACACCGGGGAGCTGTTTTTT. It specifies CAGGGTGNTGELFF.

The chain uses TRBV27 and TRBJ2-7; no clear D gene. V was trimmed by 2 bases and J by 2 bases, leaving 10 bases between them. The germline V gene has CDR1 MNHEY and CDR2 SMNVEV (reference sequence). This CDR3 has 14 amino acids. CDR3 in DNA: TGTGCCAGCAGTTTAGATCTAGGACCCTACGAGCAGTACTTC. Translated, it gives CASSLDLGPYEQYF.

This chain uses TRBV18 with TRBJ2-7; 7 nucleotides line up with TRBD1. Germline values: CDR1 KGHSH, CDR2 LQKENI. With V trimmed by 2 bases and J by 2 bases, 6 bases remained unmatched. The CDR3 totals 15 residues. The chain's CDR3 is CASSPDLDRAYEQYF. In DNA, the CDR3 is TGTGCCAGCTCACCAGACCTTGACAGGGCCTACGAGCAGTACTTC. Variable domain in full (rest from reference TRBV18 and TRBJ2-7): NAGVMQNPRHLVRRRGQEARLRCSPMKGHSHVYWYRQLPEEGLKFMVYLQKENIIDESGMPKERFSAEFPKEGPSILRIQQVVRGDSAAYFCASSPDLDRAYEQYFGPGTRLTVT.

This clone appeared once. V usage is TRBV6-6 and J usage is TRBJ2-7; 8 bases are shared with TRBD1. Germline V CDR1 and CDR2: MNHNY, SVGAGI (reference sequence). V trimming: 5 bases; J trimming: 1 base; junction bases outside the gene matches: 7. This CDR3 has 15 amino acids. CDR3: CASSQTGADSYEQYF. The CDR3 DNA sequence: TGTGCCAGCAGTCAGACAGGGGCAGATTCCTACGAGCAGTACTTC.

J is TRBJ1-5 and V is TRBV29-1; no clear D. V shed 4 bases and J shed 9 bases, with 13 bases lying between them. Per the germline V gene, CDR1 is SQVTM and CDR2 is ANQGSEA. This CDR3 is built from 12 residues. The CDR3 DNA reads TGCAGCGTTGGAGGCATTCGGGGGCCCCAGCATTTT. Protein sequence: CSVGGIRGPQHF.

This chain links TRBV29-1 with TRBJ1-1; D perhaps matches TRBD1 (5 bases). This CDR3 is built from 14 residues. The V end lost 4 bases, the J end lost 2 bases, and 14 bases lay between the germline ends. The germline gives CDR1 SQVTM, CDR2 ANQGSEA. This chain's CDR3 is CSVAQGYINTEAFF. The CDR3 DNA follows: TGCAGCGTTGCCCAGGGATACATAAACACTGAAGCTTTCTTT.

The CDR3, as DNA: TGTGCCAGCCGGGGACAAAACTTCTACGAGCAGTACTTC. Amino acid sequence: CASRGQNFYEQYF. The V call is TRBV27, the J call TRBJ2-7; TRBD1 might be the D (6 bases). V gave up 8 bases and J gave up 3 bases, with 14 bases separating them. The CDR3 has 13 amino acids. Germline CDR1 is MNHEY and CDR2 is SMNVEV (reference sequence).

The chain links TRBV25-1 to TRBJ2-5; TRBD2 agrees at 9 bases. The V gene end was trimmed by 1 base and the J gene end by 6 bases; junction bases not matched to a gene: 15. The CDR3 totals 18 residues. From germline, CDR1 is MGHDK and CDR2 SYGVNS. The CDR3 DNA reads TGTGCCAGCAGTGAATTTGGGCGGGGGGGCCTAAGTTCGCAGACCCAGTACTTC. Translated: CASSEFGRGGLSSQTQYF.

This chain links TRBV6-5 with TRBJ1-1; D ambiguous. The germline gives CDR1 MNHEY, CDR2 SVGAGI. The CDR3 consists of 14 residues. Trimming shortened V by 0 bases and J by 1 base, and 6 bases separated the two germline ends. DNA for the CDR3: TGTGCCAGCAGTTACTCCGTACAGAACACTGAAGCTTTCTTT. Its protein product is CASSYSVQNTEAFF.

This CDR3 reads CSAQPYSTDTGELFF. The DNA of the CDR3 is TGCAGCGCCCAACCCTACTCGACGGATACCGGGGAGCTGTTTTTT. The chain combines TRBV29-1 with TRBJ2-2, with no clear D. Germline V lookup: CDR1 SQVTM, CDR2 ANQGSEA. V was pared by 7 bases and J by 5 bases, with 20 bases between. This CDR3 has 15 residues.

This chain connects TRBV5-1 to TRBJ2-3, with 8 bases aligning to TRBD1. Germline values: CDR1 SGHRS, CDR2 YFSETQ. The CDR3 runs 13 residues. V shed 4 bases, J shed 4 bases, and the junction held 2 bases outside the gene matches. The CDR3 reads CASSKDRADTQYF. CDR3 in DNA: TGCGCCAGCAGCAAGGACAGGGCAGATACGCAGTATTTT. Drawing the rest from reference TRBV5-1 and TRBJ2-3, the complete variable domain is KAGVTQTPRYLIKTRGQQVTLSCSPISGHRSVSWYQQTPGQGLQFLFEYFSETQRNKGNFPGRFSGRQFSNSRSEMNVSTLELGDSALYLCASSKDRADTQYFGPGTRLTVL.

J is TRBJ1-2 and V is TRBV5-1, with 10 positions matching TRBD1. The CDR3 spans 16 residues. Unmatched junction bases numbered 10, after V lost 4 bases and J lost 4 bases. Looked up from germline, CDR1 is SGHRS and CDR2 is YFSETQ. The DNA for the CDR3 is TGCGCCAGCAGCCCCGAAGGGACAGGGGATTCCTATGGCTACACCTTC. It codes for CASSPEGTGDSYGYTF.

The V call is TRBV6-1, the J call TRBJ2-5; 10 bases fit TRBD1. The ends lost 3 bases at V and 2 bases at J; junction bases unmatched: 6. CDR1 is MNHNS, CDR2 SASEGT, per germline. The CDR3 covers 16 residues. The CDR3 DNA sequence: TGTGCCAGCAGTGATCCGGGACAGGGGCTACAAGAGACCCAGTACTTC. The encoded protein is CASSDPGQGLQETQYF.

The chain links TRBV5-1 to TRBJ1-3, with D tentatively TRBD1 (6 bases). V was shortened by 2 bases and J by 4 bases, with 10 bases between the two germline ends. The CDR3 is 14 residues long. From germline, CDR1 is SGHRS and CDR2 YFSETQ. Here the CDR3 DNA reads TGCGCCAGCAGCTTACAGGGCGAAGGAAACACCATATATTTT. This encodes CASSLQGEGNTIYF.

The chain uses TRBV19 and TRBJ2-5, with D perhaps TRBD2 (6 bases). The CDR3 totals 18 residues. The germline V gene has CDR1 LNHDA and CDR2 SQIVND (reference sequence). V was pared by 7 bases and J by 0 bases, with 24 bases between. For the CDR3, the DNA is TGTGCCAGTACCCCGGCCGGAGGGAGACACCCGTACCAAGAGACCCAGTACTTC. It encodes CASTPAGGRHPYQETQYF.

V usage is TRBV30 and J usage is TRBJ2-1, with a weak D call TRBD2 (5 bases). CDR3 size: 11 residues. With 2 bases removed from V and 7 bases from J, the gap between germline ends came to 6 bases. Germline CDR1 GTSNPN, CDR2 SVGIG (reference sequence). The CDR3 loop is CAWSRENEQFF. CDR3 nucleotides: TGTGCCTGGAGTAGGGAGAATGAGCAGTTCTTC.

The V call is TRBV18, the J call TRBJ1-3; no clear D gene. The CDR3 totals 13 residues. Per germline, CDR1 KGHSH and CDR2 LQKENI. V was cut by 5 bases and J by 2 bases, with 7 bases left in between. The CDR3 sequence: CASSTGPGNTIYF. CDR3 DNA sequence: TGTGCCAGCTCAACTGGACCTGGAAACACCATATATTTT.